A selection of T cell receptor beta chains follows, all from one sample in a study of cytomegalovirus exposure and HLA in healthy donors. Libraries were prepared by immunoSEQ multiplex PCR; TCRdb keeps only in-frame clonotypes and omits some of them. This sample yields 120,000 or so clones, of which over 70% are seen a single time; around 9.5% belongs to the top ten. What was sequenced was PBMCs. The receptor set was obtained from a female donor in good health and CMV-seropositive. The CDR3 runs from the conserved cysteine through the conserved F or W. Each record gives: CDR3 DNA, CDR3 protein, clone size, V gene, D gene, J gene. The D gene is left open where the match is weak. Where a row states a size, it is once, few, many or the class of an expanded clone; other rows omit it.

TGTGCCAGCACTCTCTTACCCGGGGAGAGCTATGGCTACACCTTC CASTLLPGESYGYTF few TRBV6-1 NA TRBJ1-2
TGTGCCAGCTCACCAGGCCCCCTACAGGGCTACGAGCAGTACTTC CASSPGPLQGYEQYF NA TRBV18 NA TRBJ2-7
TGTGCCAGCAGCTTAGCGGGGACAGACTATGGCTACACCTTC CASSLAGTDYGYTF NA TRBV7-2 TRBD1 TRBJ1-2
TGTGCCAGCAGTGAAGGGGGCAGGGGTTCTGGAAACACCATATATTTT CASSEGGRGSGNTIYF NA TRBV25-1 NA TRBJ1-3
TGTGCCAGCAGCTTGGCCGGAGGGTCCACCTACGAGCAGTACTTC CASSLAGGSTYEQYF NA TRBV5-4 NA TRBJ2-7
TGTGCCTGGAGTCCCATGACAGGGAGCAATCAGCCCCAGCATTTT CAWSPMTGSNQPQHF few TRBV30 TRBD1 TRBJ1-5
TGTGCCAGTAGTATAGTCCCCGTGAGTCTGGAAAAACTGTTTTTT CASSIVPVSLEKLFF NA TRBV19 NA TRBJ1-4
TGCGCCAGCAGCCTGGGAGGGAACTCGGGTTATGAAAAACTGTTTTTT CASSLGGNSGYEKLFF NA TRBV5-1 NA TRBJ1-4
TGTGCCAGCAGCAAGACCGGGACAGGGGGAGAGACCCAGTACTTC CASSKTGTGGETQYF NA TRBV9 TRBD1 TRBJ2-5
TGCGCCAGCAGCCAAGGGACAGTAAAGGTCTACGAGCAGTACTTC CASSQGTVKVYEQYF few TRBV4-3 NA TRBJ2-7
TGTGCCTGGGAAACCCCCGGACAGGGCGGGGAGACCCAGTACTTC CAWETPGQGGETQYF NA TRBV30 TRBD1 TRBJ2-5
TGTGCCAGCAGCTCGCCGGACAGGGGGATTTCCTACGAGCAGTACTTC CASSSPDRGISYEQYF once TRBV5-4 TRBD1 TRBJ2-7
TGTGCCAGCAACCAGGCAAACCAGGGGACCGGGGAGCTGTTTTTT CASNQANQGTGELFF NA TRBV5-4 NA TRBJ2-2
TGCGCCAGCAGCCAGTGGACAGGCCCAGGGGCAGATACGCAGTATTTT CASSQWTGPGADTQYF few TRBV5-1 TRBD1 TRBJ2-3
TGTGCCAGCAGCTTAGGGGACAGGGAGCAGTACTTC CASSLGDREQYF NA TRBV7-2 TRBD1 TRBJ2-7
TGCGCCAGCAGCCGACTGTTGCCCCTCCAAGAGACCCAGTACTTC CASSRLLPLQETQYF NA TRBV4-1 NA TRBJ2-5
TGTGCCAGCAGCTGGCAATCCAGGAACACTGAAGCTTTCTTT CASSWQSRNTEAFF few TRBV7-8 NA TRBJ1-1
TGTGCCAGCAGAACCCCCGCCAGGGTTGGCTACACCTTC CASRTPARVGYTF NA TRBV28 NA TRBJ1-2
TGTGCCTGGAGTGCTTCTCTGAACACTGAAGCTTTCTTT CAWSASLNTEAFF NA TRBV30 NA TRBJ1-1
TGCAGCGCCCGATCCCGACAGGGGGTAGGGGAGCAGTACTTC CSARSRQGVGEQYF few TRBV29-1 TRBD1 TRBJ2-7
TGTGCCAGCAGCTCAGACAGGGCAATGAACGAGCAGTACTTC CASSSDRAMNEQYF NA TRBV7-2 TRBD1 TRBJ2-7
TGTGTCAGCAGCTGGACTCTAAAGGGCTATGGCTACACCTTC CVSSWTLKGYGYTF NA TRBV7-8 NA TRBJ1-2
TGTGCCAGCAGTCGTACAGGGAGCGCGAACACCGGGGAGCTGTTTTTT CASSRTGSANTGELFF NA TRBV5-8 NA TRBJ2-2
TGTGCCAGCTCACCCCAACCCGCCCTTATCGACAGCATTGGAAACACCATATATTTT CASSPQPALIDSIGNTIYF NA TRBV18 NA TRBJ1-3
TGTGCCAGCAGTTTAATAGGGGCGCGGGGGGCCAACGTCCTGACTTTC CASSLIGARGANVLTF NA TRBV28 NA TRBJ2-6
TGTGCCAGCAGCTTACCAGGCCTATCCTACGAGCAGTACTTC CASSLPGLSYEQYF NA TRBV7-9 NA TRBJ2-7
TGTGCCAGCAGCTTAGTAGCCCAGCATTTT CASSLVAQHF few TRBV5-8 NA TRBJ1-5
TGTTCCAGCAGCTCCGGGGACTCCGACCCCATCCAAGAGACCCAGTACTTC CSSSSGDSDPIQETQYF few TRBV7-9 NA TRBJ2-5
TGTGCCTGGAGTGTAGACACTAGGAACTATGGCTACACCTTC CAWSVDTRNYGYTF NA TRBV30 NA TRBJ1-2
TGTGCCAGCAGTTCCCGGACAGGAATAAACACTGAAGCTTTCTTT CASSSRTGINTEAFF few TRBV6-6 TRBD1 TRBJ1-1
TGTGCCAGCAGTTTTCATGGGGGGGGGAAAGACAACATTCAGTACTTC CASSFHGGGKDNIQYF NA TRBV27 TRBD2 TRBJ2-4
TGTGCCTGGAGTTTCGCCGGAGGGGGCCAGGAGACCCAGTACTTC CAWSFAGGGQETQYF once TRBV30 NA TRBJ2-5
TGCGCCAGCAGCTTGAAGCTCTTTGGACTAGCGGGGGAAGATACGCAGTATTTT CASSLKLFGLAGEDTQYF NA TRBV5-1 TRBD2 TRBJ2-3
TGTGCCAGCAGCCAAGTAGCAGGGAGGTCTGGGGCCAACGTCCTGACTTTC CASSQVAGRSGANVLTF NA TRBV4-2 NA TRBJ2-6
TGTGCCTGGAGTATTACAGGGAGCAACGAGCAGTACTTC CAWSITGSNEQYF NA TRBV30 NA TRBJ2-7
TGTGCCAGCAGCTACACCCCGCGGAGCTATGGCTACACCTTC CASSYTPRSYGYTF NA TRBV28 NA TRBJ1-2
TGTGCCAGCAGGGGACAGTTCTATGGCTACACCTTC CASRGQFYGYTF NA TRBV6-6 TRBD1 TRBJ1-2
TGTGCCAGCAGCTTGGCCCCGCTAGATCGGGAGACCCAGTACTTC CASSLAPLDRETQYF NA TRBV5-6 NA TRBJ2-5
TGTGCCAGCAGCTTAACTACAGACAGCGTAGCCAAAAACATTCAGTACTTC CASSLTTDSVAKNIQYF NA TRBV7-9 NA TRBJ2-4
TGTGCCAGCAGCTTAGGTCCGGGGAACGAGCAGTACTTC CASSLGPGNEQYF NA TRBV7-2 NA TRBJ2-7
TGTGCCAGTAGTATCCCGGACAGGTCCCCCACAGATACGCAGTATTTT CASSIPDRSPTDTQYF NA TRBV19 TRBD1 TRBJ2-3
TGTGCCAGCAGTGAGGGGGGGCAAACAGATACGCAGTATTTT CASSEGGQTDTQYF few TRBV2 NA TRBJ2-3